Listed here are 14 T cell receptor beta chains from one sample, sequenced in a study of blood T cell repertoires in COVID-19. Assay: immunoSEQ multiplex PCR; the TCRdb copy retains only in-frame clones and omits some. The sample shows over 60,000 clones, over 65% of them seen only once. Sequenced material: peripheral blood. Source of these receptors: a man older than 75 with active or convalescent COVID-19.

The chain is built from TRBV25-1 and TRBJ2-3, with TRBD2 matching 10 bases. Germline V lookup: CDR1 MGHDK, CDR2 SYGVNS. V shed 6 bases, J shed 2 bases, and the junction held 8 bases outside the gene matches. This CDR3 is 16 amino acids long. The CDR3 here is CASSEPSGGATDTQYF. In DNA form, the CDR3 reads TGTGCCAGCAGCGAACCCAGCGGGGGGGCCACAGATACGCAGTATTTT.

V is TRBV10-2 and J is TRBJ2-7; TRBD2 matches at 10 bases. The CDR3 sequence is 16 residues long. V lost 6 bases to trimming and J lost 1 base; unmatched junction nucleotides: 9. The germline gives CDR1 WSHSY, CDR2 SAAADI. The CDR3 DNA reads TGCGCCAGCAGCGTGTCTCTAGCGGGAGCTTCCTACGAGCAGTACTTC. It yields the protein CASSVSLAGASYEQYF.

The chain joins TRBV7-9 to TRBJ2-5; D is possibly TRBD2 (7 bases). The germline CDR1 and CDR2 sequences are SEHNR and FQNEAQ (reference sequence). The CDR3 extends over 14 amino acids. Deletions cut 4 bases from V and 3 bases from J, with 12 bases between. The CDR3: CASSSTGREETQYF. CDR3 nucleotide sequence: TGTGCCAGCAGCTCCACAGGGAGGGAAGAGACCCAGTACTTC.

This chain uses TRBV7-9 with TRBJ1-2; perhaps TRBD1 as D (5 bases). Germline V CDR1 and CDR2: SEHNR, FQNEAQ (reference sequence). This CDR3 is built from 17 residues. Trimming removed 0 bases from V and 7 bases from J, with 21 bases in between. CDR3 in DNA: TGTGCCAGCAGCTTAGCGGGGGGGAAGACGCGGTTGAGTGGCTACACCTTC. Translation gives CASSLAGGKTRLSGYTF.

The rearrangement uses TRBV6-5 and TRBJ2-1; perhaps TRBD2 as D (6 bases). This CDR3 has 14 amino acids. Per germline, CDR1 MNHEY and CDR2 SVGAGI. V lost 8 bases and J lost 7, with 18 bases in between. CDR3 bases: TGTGCCAGCCGCCCGGGACTGCTTCTAAATGAGCAGTTCTTC. As protein: CASRPGLLLNEQFF.

The gene calls are TRBV27 and TRBJ2-7; tentative D call: TRBD2 (6 bases). This CDR3 comprises 14 residues. Germline V lookup: CDR1 MNHEY, CDR2 SMNVEV (reference sequence). V lost 3 bases to trimming and J lost 6 bases, with 15 bases between them. The CDR3 region is CASSFPGGISEQYF. Here the CDR3 DNA reads TGTGCCAGCAGTTTCCCTGGCGGGATATCCGAGCAGTACTTC.

The chain recombines TRBV7-9 with TRBJ2-1; 8 bases map to TRBD2. The CDR3 length is 13 residues. Germline assignment: CDR1 SEHNR and CDR2 FQNEAQ (reference sequence). The V and J ends lost 7 bases and 5 bases, in that order; junction bases with no gene match: 4. CDR3 protein: CASTLAGHNEQFF. The CDR3 DNA reads as TGTGCCAGCACTCTAGCGGGCCACAATGAGCAGTTCTTC.

The chain couples TRBV7-2 to TRBJ1-5; D not resolved. CDR3 length: 15 residues. The V gene lost 0 bases and the J gene lost 2 bases, with 8 bases spanning the gap. Germline-derived CDR1 and CDR2 are SGHTA and FQGNSA. CDR3 in DNA: TGTGCCAGCAGCTTAGCTCACGGTGGCAATCAGCCCCAGCATTTT. Its translation is CASSLAHGGNQPQHF.

The chain combines TRBV6-5 with TRBJ1-5, with a tentative D call TRBD1 (5 bases). Germline V CDR1 and CDR2: MNHEY, SVGAGI. The germline V and J ends were trimmed by 6 bases and 2 bases, with 14 bases remaining between them. The CDR3 consists of 15 residues. For the CDR3, the DNA is TGTGCCAGCAGGCCGGAGGGGTCTGGCAATCAGCCCCAGCATTTT. Residues: CASRPEGSGNQPQHF.

The chain links TRBV19 to TRBJ1-2, with D tentatively TRBD1 (5 bases). The germline gives CDR1 LNHDA, CDR2 SQIVND (reference sequence). This CDR3 spans 13 amino acids. V lost 2 bases, J lost 6 bases, and 10 bases lay in between. The CDR3: CASSIQGRDGYTF. The CDR3 DNA reads TGTGCCAGTAGTATACAGGGAAGGGATGGCTACACCTTC. Drawing the rest from reference TRBV19 and TRBJ1-2, the complete variable domain is DGGITQSPKYLFRKEGQNVTLSCEQNLNHDAMYWYRQDPGQGLRLIYYSQIVNDFQKGDIAEGYSVSREKKESFPLTVTSAQKNPTAFYLCASSIQGRDGYTFGSGTRLTVV.

The chain joins TRBV27 to TRBJ1-6; 8 positions match TRBD1. Losses at the gene ends were 1 base for V and 7 bases for J; bases not matched to a gene: 6. Germline V CDR1 and CDR2: MNHEY, SMNVEV (reference sequence). The CDR3 is 16 residues long. CDR3 sequence reads: CASSLFRTGLNSPLHF. The CDR3 DNA sequence: TGTGCCAGCAGTTTATTCCGGACAGGGCTCAATTCACCCCTCCACTTT.

The V call is TRBV25-1, the J call TRBJ2-6, with a possible D match to TRBD2 (5 bases). The V gene lost 5 bases and the J gene lost 4 bases, with 18 bases spanning the gap. This CDR3 has 17 amino acids. CDR1 MGHDK and CDR2 SYGVNS come from the germline V gene. The CDR3 nucleotides are TGTGCCAGCAGTTCCGGACTTGGGGTGGAGGGGGCCAACGTCCTGACTTTC. This gives the protein CASSSGLGVEGANVLTF.

The rearrangement links TRBV30 to TRBJ1-1, with D possibly matching TRBD1 (6 bases). The CDR3 runs to 13 residues. Germline CDR1 is GTSNPN and CDR2 is SVGIG (reference sequence). V gave up 4 bases and J gave up 4 bases, with 13 bases separating them. CDR3 residues: CAWTGGASTEAFF. CDR3 nucleotides: TGTGCCTGGACTGGGGGGGCGAGCACTGAAGCTTTCTTT.

In this sample, this clone turned up a few times. The chain joins TRBV6-6 to TRBJ2-2; D may be TRBD1 (6 bases). V shed 8 bases and J shed 7 bases, with 17 bases lying between them. CDR1 and CDR2 from the germline V gene are MNHNY and SVGAGI (reference sequence). The CDR3 consists of 14 residues. In nucleotides, the CDR3 is TGTGCCAGCGAGAGACAGGTGGATTTCGGGGAGCTGTTTTTT. Amino acids: CASERQVDFGELFF.